This section outlines one T cell receptor beta chain sequence together with its context. The CDR3 sequence is 14 residues long. Trimming stripped 3 bases from V and 2 bases from J, with 10 bases between. TCRdb reprocessed the RT-PCR reads with MiXCR, giving one entry per CDR3 protein. Among 650,000 to 800,000 distinct CDR3 sequences listed, approximately 14% were seen once. The receptor was derived from a female donor in good health, serving as a healthy control. The sequencing input was memory CD4+ T cells from blood. The rearrangement uses TRBV12-3 or TRBV12-4 and TRBJ2-5; D is unclear. The CDR3 DNA sequence: TGTGCCAGCAGTTTGTTGGTCACGCAAGAGACCCAGTACTTC. Translation gives CASSLLVTQETQYF.